Described below is a single TCR beta chain sequence and its context. Its antigen has not been determined. Qualities for individual bases were not recorded, and no much larger clone is one base off. This specimen comes from a study of cytomegalovirus exposure and HLA in healthy donors (dated by TCRdb to 2015 to 2018). As for the study more broadly: An earlier analysis of 587 of the donors reported 250 to 350 Gb of sequence data and around 120 million unique TCR beta sequences obtained from about 179 million T cells. Roughly 300 gigabases of sequencing data and around 80 million unique TCR sequences made up an early release that covered 500 to 650 HLA-typed donors. Among the roughly 390 genotyped donors, around 81% belonged to the genetic ancestry cluster associated with self-reported Caucasian donors. The aim of the study was to test whether cataloging public T cell receptors could identify signatures of past pathogen exposure. The study used immunosequencing to profile the T cell repertoires of several hundred subjects and linked those repertoires to cytomegalovirus serostatus. A separate validation cohort of roughly 130 different subjects was used in addition to the 666-subject first cohort. To predict cytomegalovirus infection status, the study combined high-throughput TCR immunosequencing, statistical association of individual TCRs with disease status, and machine learning. A later analysis re-analyzed previously published TCR beta repertoires from 650 to 800 donors and added high-resolution HLA genotyping to study TCR occurrence patterns. In the later analysis, no new phenotypic data were used to find candidate immune exposures; instead, reliance was placed on TCR beta sequences and their occurrence across donors. An earlier analysis of 587 of the donors used high-throughput TCR beta sequencing to judge whether each TCR beta V gene segment behaved as functional or pseudogenic. Donor age, sex, ethnicity and CMV serostatus were compiled alongside the repertoire data. A later genetic analysis used genome-wide SNP genotypes for 398 of the 666 donors, treating that subset as a discovery cohort. All discovery cohort repertoires had been generated on a single sequencing platform. HLA typing included class I and class II loci at four-digit resolution. Typing coverage differed by locus: A, B, C, DRB1 and DQB1 were typed in roughly 629-640 donors, DQA1 in about 500, DPA1 in 600 to 610, and DPB1 in around 440. Because of strong linkage in the cohort, roughly five DR-DQ haplotypes were treated as single units for association and clustering. Among around 400 genotyped donors of the cohort, an average of about 240,000 unique TCR beta nucleotide sequences were sequenced per donor, about a sixth of them non-productive.

Preparation of the library involved the immunoSEQ multiplex PCR assay. For the multiplex PCR, a mixture combining 60 forward primers for TCR Vbeta segments and 13 reverse primers for TCR Jbeta segments was used. A multiplex PCR assay on genomic DNA amplified the CDR3 region of rearranged TCR beta genes. Amplified TCR beta libraries were sequenced as 87-base-pair reads on the Illumina HiSeq System. The authors' analysis ran thus. Across the 640 or so repertoires, a later analysis counted roughly 84 million unique TCR beta chains, about 10 million of which were shared by at least two donors. A nearest-neighbor algorithm error-corrected the raw reads and collapsed the reads into unique sequences, merging closely related sequences to remove PCR and sequencing errors. Alignment of CDR3 sequences to IMGT reference sequences was used to assign V, D and J gene segments. For a sequence to be retained, at least a six-nucleotide match to both a V gene segment and a J gene segment was required. Rearrangements were classified as productive when the CDR3 lacked stop codons and remained in frame with V and J, and all other rearrangements were classified as non-productive. Following IMGT convention, CDR3 was defined as the stretch from the second conserved V-encoded cysteine up to the conserved J-encoded phenylalanine. Sequences without an unambiguous match to a single V gene segment were excluded from the earlier analysis of several hundred of the donors. An earlier analysis of 587 of the donors classified V segments as functional when productive rearrangements were above 56.7% and as segregating when the standard deviation between donors was above 5%. A statistical classification framework was developed to diagnose cytomegalovirus status using the catalog of TCR beta chain sequences. V and J gene assignment, in a later analysis, came from comparing TCR nucleotide sequences with IMGT/GENE-DB human TR gene sequences. The TCRdist pipeline was used in a later analysis to assign CDR3 sequences and most-parsimonious VDJ recombination scenarios. A later analysis defined each TCR beta chain by its CDR3 amino acid sequence plus V-gene family, and excluded reads lacking a unique V-gene family. As a way to deal with suspected cross-contamination and a sequencing artifact, a later analysis dropped 450 to 600 nucleotide sequences that were highly shared and had low generation probability. A later analysis calculated a clonal expansion index for each public chain from normalized within-repertoire ranks of inferred template counts. In a later analysis, generation probabilities were computed with a VDJ recombination model fitted to out-of-frame rearrangements, and the resulting probabilities were checked against IGoR. A later analysis scored TCR-TCR, TCR-HLA and TCR-CMV co-occurrence with hypergeometric tests, applying a repertoire-size bias correction to TCR pairs. A later analysis estimated false discovery rates by permuting HLA or CMV assignments 20 times. In a later analysis, co-occurring TCRs were grouped using DBSCAN, with TCRdist sequence similarity added in when clustering inside HLA-allele-positive subsets. Repertoires with fewer than 30,000 or more than 120,000 public chains were left out of co-occurrence clustering, as were about five repertoires with anomalous nucleotide sharing. TCRdb's version of the immuneACCESS table is confined to in-frame rearrangements and falls short of the full clone set. An unresolved V gene accounts for under half of the shortfall where checked; the remainder is of unknown origin. V and J calls and clone size come straight from that table; D and trimming were deduced from the DNA. The sample table shows about 140,000 clones, and more than 65% are seen once. 1.5% to 2% of the sample is in the top ten clones.

Including cysteine and phenylalanine, the CDR3 has 18 amino acids. Only the CDR3 DNA is retained, 54 bases long and in frame from the first base. CDR1 SGHDT and CDR2 YYEEEE are derived from the germline V gene. V lost 2 bases and J lost 4 bases, and the count of bases not matched to a germline gene is 15. Results the study describes overall, beyond this receptor: Because counts were too low, roughly 16 rarely observed V segments, including chromosome 9 orphons, were excluded from the earlier analysis of about 500 of the donors. In a later analysis, the rate of TCR association differed among HLA loci, with DRB1 alleles having the most associated TCRs and HLA-C alleles having the fewest. A group of highly shared sequence variants was considered likely to be a technical artifact of the sequencing pipeline. A later genetic analysis associated a missense DCLRE1C variant with V-gene and J-gene trimming of TCR beta chains, and an independent cohort replicated the association. According to a later analysis, parvovirus B19, influenza, CMV and Epstein-Barr virus appeared linked to several top co-occurrence clusters. Most TCR sequences were observed very rarely across donors, whereas some public TCRs were present in many individuals. Compared with the approximately 710-donor mean, donors in an Asian-associated ancestry cluster had fewer N-insertions in productive TCRs, according to a later genetic analysis. Specific HLA alleles were associated with about 17,000 TCR beta sequences at a false discovery rate of 0.05 in a later analysis. The presence/absence analyses assumed that sequencing depth was roughly uniform across donors, and that assumption may not be true. The authors suggested that the approach could potentially be extended to other disease states and immunological phenotypes. Compared with equally common non-associated chains, HLA-associated TCR beta chains in a later analysis were more clonally expanded and had lower generation probabilities. Correlated functional status among segregating V segments might reflect linkage disequilibrium, but an unknown experimental factor could not be ruled out. A few of the identified cytomegalovirus-associated TCR beta chains were confirmed in vitro to be specific for cytomegalovirus antigens. Only TCR beta chains were sequenced in this cohort, and the absence of alpha or paired-chain data limited detectable features. Because HLA typing was missing for some donors at each locus, association tests included only the typed subset. Most CMV-associated TCR beta chains appeared to be HLA-restricted in a later analysis, and the HLA associations seemed to be driven largely by CMV exposure. Some IMGT-functional V segments, including TRBV6-2 and TRBV6-3, could not be distinguished by the 87-base-pair reads and were therefore excluded. Cytomegalovirus status was reported to be diagnosed by the classifier with high specificity and sensitivity in both the original and validation cohorts. Broadly in line with IMGT annotations, most TCR beta V segments showed up in productive rearrangements about 87% or about 30% of the time in an earlier analysis of 587 of the donors. When HLA alleles, especially DR and DQ, strongly co-occurred, TCR associations were difficult to assign to individual alleles. A further reported finding was that TCR beta sequences accurately predicted the HLA-A and HLA-B alleles for most subjects in the first cohort. Immune exposure information for the cohort was limited to CMV serostatus. In the study, about 150 TCR beta chains were listed as associated with cytomegalovirus.

The cohort was made up of approximately 700 healthy bone marrow donors. Cohort members were all nominally healthy when sampled, although unrecorded immune exposures were likely present. The donor was CMV seronegative and belonged to the group of under 400 seronegative cohort members. Each donor provided a peripheral blood sample, and peripheral blood mononuclear cells were used for TCR beta sequencing. The Qiagen DNeasy Blood Extraction Kit was used to extract genomic DNA from the blood cell samples. This chain is built from TRBV5-6 and TRBJ1-1, and 9 junctional nucleotides match TRBD1. Sequencing input: PBMCs. The origin of this receptor is a woman in her twenties or thirties in good health and CMV-seronegative. The sequence in DNA is TGTGCCAGCAGCTTAGTTTCTGGACAGGGGATTTTTAGCACTGAAGCTTTCTTT. It translates to CASSLVSGQGIFSTEAFF.